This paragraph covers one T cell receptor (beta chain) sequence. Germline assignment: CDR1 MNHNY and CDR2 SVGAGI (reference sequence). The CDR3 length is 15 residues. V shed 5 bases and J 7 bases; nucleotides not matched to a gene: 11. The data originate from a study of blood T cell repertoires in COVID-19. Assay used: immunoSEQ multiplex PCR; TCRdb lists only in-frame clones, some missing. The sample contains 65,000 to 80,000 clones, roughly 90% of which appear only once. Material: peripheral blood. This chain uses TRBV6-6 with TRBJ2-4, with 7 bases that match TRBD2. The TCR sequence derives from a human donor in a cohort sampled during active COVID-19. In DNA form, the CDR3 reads TGTGCCAGCAGTCCATTCGGGGGGAATAAGAACATTCAGTACTTC. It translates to CASSPFGGNKNIQYF.